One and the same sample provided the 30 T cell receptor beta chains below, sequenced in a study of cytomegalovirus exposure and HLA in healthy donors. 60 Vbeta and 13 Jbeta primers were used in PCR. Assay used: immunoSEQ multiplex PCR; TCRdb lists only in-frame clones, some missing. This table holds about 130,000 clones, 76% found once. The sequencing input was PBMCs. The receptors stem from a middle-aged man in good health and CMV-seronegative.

The chain's CDR3 is CASSERWLAGGGGELFF. The CDR3 DNA is TGTGCCAGCAGCGAGAGGTGGCTAGCGGGGGGAGGCGGGGAGCTGTTTTTT. V is TRBV2 and J is TRBJ2-2; TRBD2 matches at 11 bases. Germline CDR1 and CDR2: SNHLY and FYNNEI. CDR3 length: 17 amino acids. J was trimmed by 7 bases and V by 6 bases; bases with no gene match: 13.

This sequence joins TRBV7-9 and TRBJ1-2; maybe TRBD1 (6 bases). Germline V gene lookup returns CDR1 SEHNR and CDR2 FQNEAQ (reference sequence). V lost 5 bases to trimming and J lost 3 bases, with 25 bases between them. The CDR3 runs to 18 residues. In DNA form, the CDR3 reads TGTGCCAGCAGCCTGGTTTGGGGCCGGGGGGCGCCTCACTATGGCTACACCTTC. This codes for CASSLVWGRGAPHYGYTF.

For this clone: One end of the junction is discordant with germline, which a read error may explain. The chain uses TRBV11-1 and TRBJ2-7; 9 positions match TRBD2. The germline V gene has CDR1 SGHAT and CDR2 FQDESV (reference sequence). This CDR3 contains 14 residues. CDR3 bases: TGTGCCAGCACCTTAGCGGGAGAGATATACGAGCAGTACTTC. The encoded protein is CASTLAGEIYEQYF.

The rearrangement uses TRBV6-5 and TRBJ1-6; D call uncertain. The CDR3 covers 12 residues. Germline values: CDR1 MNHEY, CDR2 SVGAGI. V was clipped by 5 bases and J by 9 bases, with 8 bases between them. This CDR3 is CASSEQSSPLHF. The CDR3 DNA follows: TGTGCCAGCAGTGAACAGAGTTCACCCCTCCACTTT.

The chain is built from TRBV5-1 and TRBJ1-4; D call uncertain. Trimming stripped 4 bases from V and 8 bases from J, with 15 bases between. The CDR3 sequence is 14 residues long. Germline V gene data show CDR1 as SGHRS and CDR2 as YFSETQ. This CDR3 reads CASSQDWGVEKLFF. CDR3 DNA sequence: TGCGCCAGCAGCCAGGACTGGGGAGTGGAAAAACTGTTTTTT.

The CDR3 protein is CASSLGYPGTVNSPLHF. The CDR3 DNA reads as TGTGCCAGCAGCTTAGGGTACCCCGGGACAGTCAATTCACCCCTCCACTTT. J is TRBJ1-6 and V is TRBV7-2, with 7 bases aligning to TRBD1. The CDR3 extends over 17 amino acids. Trimming at V came to 1 base and at J to 7 bases, leaving 10 bases not matched to a gene. The germline V gene encodes CDR1 SGHTA and CDR2 FQGNSA.

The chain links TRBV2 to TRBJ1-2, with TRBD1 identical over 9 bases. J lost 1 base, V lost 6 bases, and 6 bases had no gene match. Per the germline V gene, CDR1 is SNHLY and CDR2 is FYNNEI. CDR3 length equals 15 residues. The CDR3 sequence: CASSPDRGGNYGYTF. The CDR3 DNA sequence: TGTGCCAGCAGCCCCGACAGGGGGGGTAACTATGGCTACACCTTC.

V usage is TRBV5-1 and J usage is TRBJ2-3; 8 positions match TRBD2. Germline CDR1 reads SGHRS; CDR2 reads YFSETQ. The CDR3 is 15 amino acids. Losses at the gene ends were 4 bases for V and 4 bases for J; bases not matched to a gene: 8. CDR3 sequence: CASSQGLVGPDTQYF. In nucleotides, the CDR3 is TGCGCCAGCAGCCAGGGACTAGTTGGGCCAGATACGCAGTATTTT.

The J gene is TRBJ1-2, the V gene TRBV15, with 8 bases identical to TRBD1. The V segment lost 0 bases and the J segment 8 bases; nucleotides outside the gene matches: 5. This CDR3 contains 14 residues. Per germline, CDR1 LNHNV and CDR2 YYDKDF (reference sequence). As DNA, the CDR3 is TGTGCCACCAGCAGAGACTGGGACAGGCGAGGCTACACCTTC. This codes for CATSRDWDRRGYTF.

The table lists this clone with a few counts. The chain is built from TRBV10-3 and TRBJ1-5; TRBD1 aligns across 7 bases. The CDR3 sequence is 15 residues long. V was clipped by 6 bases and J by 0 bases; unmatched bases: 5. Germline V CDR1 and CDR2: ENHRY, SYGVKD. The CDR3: CAISGTAFSNQPQHF. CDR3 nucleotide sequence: TGTGCCATCAGCGGGACAGCGTTTAGCAATCAGCCCCAGCATTTT.

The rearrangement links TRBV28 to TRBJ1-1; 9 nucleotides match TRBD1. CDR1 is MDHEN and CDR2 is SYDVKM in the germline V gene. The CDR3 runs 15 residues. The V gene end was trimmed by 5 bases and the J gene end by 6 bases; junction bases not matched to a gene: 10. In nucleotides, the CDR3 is TGTGCCAGCAGTACGACGGGACAGGGTGCCCCTGAAGCTTTCTTT. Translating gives CASSTTGQGAPEAFF.

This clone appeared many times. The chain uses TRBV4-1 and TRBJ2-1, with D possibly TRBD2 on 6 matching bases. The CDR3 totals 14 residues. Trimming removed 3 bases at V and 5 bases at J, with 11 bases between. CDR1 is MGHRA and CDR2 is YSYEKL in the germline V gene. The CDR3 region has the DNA TGCGCCAGCAGCCATCAGTGGGGGGACAATGAGCAGTTCTTC. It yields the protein CASSHQWGDNEQFF.

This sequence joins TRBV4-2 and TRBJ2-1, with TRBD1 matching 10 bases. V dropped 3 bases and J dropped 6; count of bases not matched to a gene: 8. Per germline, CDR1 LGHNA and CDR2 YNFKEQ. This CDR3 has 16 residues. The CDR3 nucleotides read TGTGCCAGCAGCCAGATAGCCGGGACAGGGGTCAATGAGCAGTTCTTC. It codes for CASSQIAGTGVNEQFF.

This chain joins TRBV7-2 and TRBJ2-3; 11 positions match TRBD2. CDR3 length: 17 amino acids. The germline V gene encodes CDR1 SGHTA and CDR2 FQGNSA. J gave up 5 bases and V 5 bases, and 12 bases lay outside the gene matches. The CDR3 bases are TGTGCCAGCAGCCGCCTACTAGCGGGAGCCGTTGGAGATACGCAGTATTTT. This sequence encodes CASSRLLAGAVGDTQYF. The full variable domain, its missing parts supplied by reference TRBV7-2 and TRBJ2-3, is GAGVSQSPSNKVTEKGKDVELRCDPISGHTALYWYRQSLGQGLEFLIYFQGNSAPDKSGLPSDRFSAERTGGSVSTLTIQRTQQEDSAVYLCASSRLLAGAVGDTQYFGPGTRLTVL.

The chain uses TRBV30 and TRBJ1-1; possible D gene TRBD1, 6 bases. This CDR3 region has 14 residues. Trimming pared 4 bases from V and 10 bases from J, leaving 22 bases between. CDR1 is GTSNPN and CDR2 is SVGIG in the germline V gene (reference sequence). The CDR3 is CAWTRPGDPYSAFF. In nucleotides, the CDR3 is TGTGCCTGGACCCGGCCAGGGGACCCGTACTCAGCTTTCTTT.

In nucleotides, the CDR3 is TGTGCCTGGAGTCAGGGGGGTTACGAGCAGTACTTC. It yields the protein CAWSQGGYEQYF. This rearrangement joins TRBV30 to TRBJ2-7, with a possible D match to TRBD1 (7 bases). CDR1 is GTSNPN and CDR2 is SVGIG in the germline V gene (reference sequence). CDR3 length: 12 residues. V lost 2 bases to trimming and J lost 4 bases, with 9 bases between them. Full variable domain (outside the CDR3, taken from reference TRBV30 and TRBJ2-7): SQTIHQWPATLVQPVGSPLSLECTVEGTSNPNLYWYRQAAGRGLQLLFYSVGIGQISSEVPQNLSASRPQDRQFILSSKKLLLSDSGFYLCAWSQGGYEQYFGPGTRLTVT.

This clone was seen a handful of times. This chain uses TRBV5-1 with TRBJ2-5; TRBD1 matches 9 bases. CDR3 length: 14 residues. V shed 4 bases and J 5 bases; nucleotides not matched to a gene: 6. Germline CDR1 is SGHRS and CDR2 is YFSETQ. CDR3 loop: CASSPGTGLETQYF. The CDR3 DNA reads TGCGCCAGCAGCCCGGGGACAGGGCTTGAGACCCAGTACTTC. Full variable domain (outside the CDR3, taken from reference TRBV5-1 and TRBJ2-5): KAGVTQTPRYLIKTRGQQVTLSCSPISGHRSVSWYQQTPGQGLQFLFEYFSETQRNKGNFPGRFSGRQFSNSRSEMNVSTLELGDSALYLCASSPGTGLETQYFGPGTRLLVL.

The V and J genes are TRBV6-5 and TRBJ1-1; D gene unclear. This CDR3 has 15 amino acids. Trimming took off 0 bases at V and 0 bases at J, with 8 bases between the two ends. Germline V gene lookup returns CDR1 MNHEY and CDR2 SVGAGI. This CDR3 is CASSYSGAMNTEAFF. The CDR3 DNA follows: TGTGCCAGCAGTTACTCAGGAGCTATGAACACTGAAGCTTTCTTT.

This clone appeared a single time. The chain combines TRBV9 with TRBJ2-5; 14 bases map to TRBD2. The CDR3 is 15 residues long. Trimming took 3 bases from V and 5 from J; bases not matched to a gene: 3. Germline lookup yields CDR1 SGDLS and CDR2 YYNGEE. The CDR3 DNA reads TGTGCCAGCAGCGGGACTAGCGGGGGGCGGGAGACCCAGTACTTC. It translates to CASSGTSGGRETQYF.

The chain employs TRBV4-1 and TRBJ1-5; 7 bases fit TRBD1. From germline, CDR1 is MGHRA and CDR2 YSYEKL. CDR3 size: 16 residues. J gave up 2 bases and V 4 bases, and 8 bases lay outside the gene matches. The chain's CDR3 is CASSPYRGQRNQPQHF. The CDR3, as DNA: TGCGCCAGCAGCCCCTACCGGGGACAGCGCAATCAGCCCCAGCATTTT.

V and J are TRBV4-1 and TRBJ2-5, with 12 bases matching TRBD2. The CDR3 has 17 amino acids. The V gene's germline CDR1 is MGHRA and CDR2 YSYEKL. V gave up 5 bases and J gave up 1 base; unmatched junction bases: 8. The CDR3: CASSNRLAGAFQETQYF. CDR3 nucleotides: TGCGCCAGCAGCAATAGACTAGCGGGGGCCTTCCAAGAGACCCAGTACTTC.

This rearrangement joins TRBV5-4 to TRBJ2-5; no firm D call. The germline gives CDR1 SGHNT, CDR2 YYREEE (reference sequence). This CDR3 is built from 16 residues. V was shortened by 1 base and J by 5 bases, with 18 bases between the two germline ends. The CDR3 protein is CASSLPTAYPQETQYF. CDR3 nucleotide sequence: TGTGCCAGCAGCTTGCCAACAGCTTACCCCCAGGAGACCCAGTACTTC.

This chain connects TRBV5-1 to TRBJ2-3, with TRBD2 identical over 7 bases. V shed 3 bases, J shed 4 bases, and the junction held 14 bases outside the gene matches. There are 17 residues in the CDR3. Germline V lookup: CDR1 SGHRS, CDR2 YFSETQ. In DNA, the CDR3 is TGCGCCAGCAGCTACGGGTCCGGGGGAGGGGCGGCAGATACGCAGTATTTT. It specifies CASSYGSGGGAADTQYF. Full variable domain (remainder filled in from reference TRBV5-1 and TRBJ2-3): KAGVTQTPRYLIKTRGQQVTLSCSPISGHRSVSWYQQTPGQGLQFLFEYFSETQRNKGNFPGRFSGRQFSNSRSEMNVSTLELGDSALYLCASSYGSGGGAADTQYFGPGTRLTVL.

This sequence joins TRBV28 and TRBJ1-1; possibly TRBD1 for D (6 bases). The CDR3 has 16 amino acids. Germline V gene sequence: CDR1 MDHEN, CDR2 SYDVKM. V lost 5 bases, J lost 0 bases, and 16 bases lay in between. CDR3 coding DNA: TGTGCCAGCAGTCCGAACCCTACAGGGATGAACACTGAAGCTTTCTTT. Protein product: CASSPNPTGMNTEAFF.

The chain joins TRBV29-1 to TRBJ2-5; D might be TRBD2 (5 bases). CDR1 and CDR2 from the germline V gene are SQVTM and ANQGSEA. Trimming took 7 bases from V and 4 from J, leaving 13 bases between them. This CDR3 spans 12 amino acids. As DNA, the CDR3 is TGCAGCGCGGGGTACACGGGAGAGACCCAGTACTTC. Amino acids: CSAGYTGETQYF.

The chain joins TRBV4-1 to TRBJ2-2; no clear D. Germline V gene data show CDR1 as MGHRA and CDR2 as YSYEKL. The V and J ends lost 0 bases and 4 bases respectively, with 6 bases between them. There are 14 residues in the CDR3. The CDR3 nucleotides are TGCGCCAGCAGCCAAGATTGGGCCACCGGGGAGCTGTTTTTT. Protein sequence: CASSQDWATGELFF.

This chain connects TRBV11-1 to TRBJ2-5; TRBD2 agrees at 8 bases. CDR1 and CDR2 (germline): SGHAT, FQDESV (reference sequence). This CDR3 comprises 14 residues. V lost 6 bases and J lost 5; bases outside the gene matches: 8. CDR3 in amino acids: CASRLGGGGETQYF. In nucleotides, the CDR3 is TGTGCCAGCAGATTGGGTGGCGGGGGGGAGACCCAGTACTTC.

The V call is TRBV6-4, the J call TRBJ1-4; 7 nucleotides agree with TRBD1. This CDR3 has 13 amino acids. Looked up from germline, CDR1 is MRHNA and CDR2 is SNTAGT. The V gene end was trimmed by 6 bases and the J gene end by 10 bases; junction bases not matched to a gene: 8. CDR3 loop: CASRWRQGGKLFF. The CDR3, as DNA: TGTGCCAGCAGATGGAGACAGGGAGGAAAACTGTTTTTT.

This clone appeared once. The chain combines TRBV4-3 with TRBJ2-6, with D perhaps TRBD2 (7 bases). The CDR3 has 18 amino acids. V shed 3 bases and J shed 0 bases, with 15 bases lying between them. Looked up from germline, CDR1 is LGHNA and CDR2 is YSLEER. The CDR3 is CASSHGGPKSSGANVLTF. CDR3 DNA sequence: TGCGCCAGCAGCCACGGGGGGCCCAAGAGCTCTGGGGCCAACGTCCTGACTTTC.

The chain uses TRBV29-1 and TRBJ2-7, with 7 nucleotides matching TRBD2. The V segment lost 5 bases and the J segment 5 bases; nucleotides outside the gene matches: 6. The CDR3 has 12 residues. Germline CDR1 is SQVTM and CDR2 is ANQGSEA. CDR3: CSVTWGGNEQYF. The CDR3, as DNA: TGCAGCGTTACCTGGGGGGGGAACGAGCAGTACTTC.